The 15 T cell receptor beta chains in this list originate from one sample, sequenced in a study of cytotoxic CD8 clonotypes in ibrutinib-treated CLL. Only in-frame clones appear in the TCRdb table, and some are missing; sequencing was by immunoSEQ multiplex PCR. The sample has about 92,000 clones, roughly four fifths seen once. The source was PBMCs, collected after 24 months of ibrutinib treatment. The receptors stem from a human donor with chronic lymphocytic leukemia.

The rearrangement uses TRBV6-6 and TRBJ2-3, with a tentative D call TRBD1 (5 bases). In germline, CDR1 is MNHNY, CDR2 SVGAGI (reference sequence). Trimming left V 0 bases short and J 4 bases short, with 11 bases between. The CDR3 runs 15 residues. The CDR3 here is CASSYSWQGADTQYF. The CDR3 nucleotides are TGTGCCAGCAGTTACTCTTGGCAGGGCGCAGATACGCAGTATTTT.

The CDR3 is CASRPHQNTGELFF. The CDR3 region has the DNA TGTGCCAGCAGGCCCCATCAGAACACCGGGGAGCTGTTTTTT. This rearrangement joins TRBV7-2 to TRBJ2-2; no clear D. The CDR3 sequence is 14 residues long. The V and J ends lost 6 bases and 1 base respectively, with 9 bases between them. Germline lookup yields CDR1 SGHTA and CDR2 FQGNSA.

About this clone itself: Possible read error: a much larger clone is one base away. J is TRBJ2-7 and V is TRBV4-2; D remains ambiguous. The CDR3 is 13 residues long. Trimming took off 0 bases at V and 5 bases at J, with 8 bases between the two ends. Per germline, CDR1 LGHNA and CDR2 YNFKEQ. CDR3 region: CASSQDRFNEQYF. The CDR3 bases are TGTGCCAGCAGCCAAGATCGCTTCAACGAGCAGTACTTC.

The chain uses TRBV6-6 and TRBJ2-5; D is perhaps TRBD1 or TRBD2 (6 bases each). Germline values: CDR1 MNHNY, CDR2 SVGAGI (reference sequence). The V and J ends lost 5 bases and 5 bases respectively, with 21 bases between them. The CDR3 loop spans 16 amino acids. CDR3 DNA: TGTGCCAGCAGTGGGGAAGGGGGGAACATCCGGGAGACCCAGTACTTC. Amino acid sequence: CASSGEGGNIRETQYF.

CDR3: CASSYSGLAGVYEQYF. CDR3 sequence (DNA): TGTGCCAGCAGTTACTCGGGGCTAGCGGGAGTTTACGAGCAGTACTTC. The chain couples TRBV6-6 to TRBJ2-7; 10 bases line up with TRBD2. Germline CDR1 MNHNY, CDR2 SVGAGI (reference sequence). The V segment lost 0 bases and the J segment 4 bases; nucleotides outside the gene matches: 6. CDR3 length: 16 amino acids.

V and J are TRBV5-1 and TRBJ2-7; possibly TRBD2 for D (5 bases). The CDR3 length is 14 residues. Trimming left V 4 bases short and J 2 bases short, with 13 bases between. The germline CDR1 and CDR2 sequences are SGHRS and YFSETQ. The CDR3 here is CASSDPRGPYEQYF. CDR3 sequence (DNA): TGCGCCAGCAGCGACCCCCGGGGTCCCTACGAGCAGTACTTC.

This sequence joins TRBV19 and TRBJ1-5, with TRBD1 as a possible D gene (6 bases). The germline V and J ends were trimmed by 6 bases and 1 base, with 10 bases remaining between them. Germline CDR1 reads LNHDA; CDR2 reads SQIVND (reference sequence). The CDR3 runs to 14 residues. The DNA for the CDR3 is TGTGCCAGTAGACAAACAGGGAGCAATCAGCCCCAGCATTTT. Amino acid sequence: CASRQTGSNQPQHF.

The CDR3 region is CASSQEVTGASEQFF. CDR3 coding DNA: TGCGCCAGCAGCCAAGAAGTGACAGGGGCGAGTGAGCAGTTCTTC. The V gene is TRBV4-3, the J gene TRBJ2-1, with 8 bases aligning to TRBD1. After removal of 0 bases from V and 9 bases from J, the junction contained 7 bases not matched to a gene. The CDR3 has 15 amino acids. CDR1 and CDR2 from the germline V gene are LGHNA and YSLEER.

CDR3 amino acids: CASSPGTSGRSIETQYF. CDR3 nucleotide sequence: TGTGCCAGCAGCCCAGGGACTAGCGGGAGAAGCATAGAGACCCAGTACTTC. This chain links TRBV9 with TRBJ2-5; 14 nucleotides agree with TRBD2. The ends lost 4 bases at V and 4 bases at J; junction bases unmatched: 9. CDR1 and CDR2 (germline): SGDLS, YYNGEE. The CDR3 contains 17 residues.

The chain is built from TRBV27 and TRBJ2-1; TRBD2 is a possible D gene (7 bases). Trimming took off 6 bases at V and 0 bases at J, with 18 bases between the two ends. This CDR3 spans 17 amino acids. Germline V gene lookup returns CDR1 MNHEY and CDR2 SMNVEV (reference sequence). The DNA for the CDR3 is TGTGCCAGCAGCCCCCGGGGGGCGGCCAACTCCTACAATGAGCAGTTCTTC. Its protein product is CASSPRGAANSYNEQFF.

The chain recombines TRBV19 with TRBJ1-4, with D perhaps matching TRBD1 (5 bases). Trimming removed 5 bases from V and 8 bases from J, with 18 bases in between. CDR3 length: 15 amino acids. The V gene's germline CDR1 is LNHDA and CDR2 SQIVND (reference sequence). CDR3: CASSGGWGTAEKLFF. CDR3 bases: TGTGCCAGTAGTGGTGGGTGGGGGACGGCGGAAAAACTGTTTTTT. The entire variable domain, with the rest obtained from reference TRBV19 and TRBJ1-4, is as follows: DGGITQSPKYLFRKEGQNVTLSCEQNLNHDAMYWYRQDPGQGLRLIYYSQIVNDFQKGDIAEGYSVSREKKESFPLTVTSAQKNPTAFYLCASSGGWGTAEKLFFGSGTQLSVL.

Worth noting for this clone: Germline is not matched at one junction end, which may reflect a read error. The CDR3 DNA sequence: TGTGCTAGCAGCACTAGCGGGGAGGGAGACCGGCAGTATTTT. Its protein is CASSTSGEGDRQYF. The rearrangement uses TRBV7-7 and TRBJ2-3, with 10 bases identical to TRBD2. The CDR3 sequence is 14 residues long. Germline loops: CDR1 SSHAT, CDR2 FNYEAQ (reference sequence).

The rearrangement uses TRBV9 and TRBJ2-3, with D perhaps matching TRBD1 (6 bases). Germline CDR1 is SGDLS and CDR2 is YYNGEE. This CDR3 has 15 residues. V lost 5 bases and J lost 2, with 15 bases in between. The DNA for the CDR3 is TGTGCCAGCAGGAGAACAGGGCTCTACACAGATACGCAGTATTTT. This gives the protein CASRRTGLYTDTQYF.

This clone was counted a single time. The V and J genes are TRBV5-4 and TRBJ1-5; TRBD1 agrees at 7 bases. This CDR3 has 15 residues. The V and J ends lost 4 bases and 3 bases, in that order; junction bases with no gene match: 7. Germline CDR1 and CDR2: SGHNT and YYREEE (reference sequence). As DNA, the CDR3 is TGTGCCAGCAGCCAAGATACAGGGGCCAATCAGCCCCAGCATTTT. Translation: CASSQDTGANQPQHF.

This sequence joins TRBV19 and TRBJ1-4; TRBD1 matches at 7 bases. V shed 5 bases and J 8 bases; nucleotides not matched to a gene: 5. Looked up from germline, CDR1 is LNHDA and CDR2 is SQIVND (reference sequence). CDR3 length equals 13 residues. The CDR3 spells CASSDREGEKLFF. CDR3 nucleotides: TGTGCCAGTAGTGACAGGGAAGGCGAAAAACTGTTTTTT.